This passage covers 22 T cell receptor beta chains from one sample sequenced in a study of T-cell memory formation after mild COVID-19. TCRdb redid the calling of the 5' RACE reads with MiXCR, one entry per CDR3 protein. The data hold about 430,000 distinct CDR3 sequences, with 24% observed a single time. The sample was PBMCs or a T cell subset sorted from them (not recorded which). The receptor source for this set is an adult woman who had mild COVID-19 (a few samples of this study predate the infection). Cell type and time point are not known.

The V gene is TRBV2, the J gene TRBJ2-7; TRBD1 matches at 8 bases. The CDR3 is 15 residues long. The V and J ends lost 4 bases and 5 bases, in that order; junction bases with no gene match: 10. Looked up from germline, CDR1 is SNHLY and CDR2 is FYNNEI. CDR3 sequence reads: CASSVDRGPIDEQYF. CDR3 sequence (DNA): TGTGCCAGCAGTGTAGACAGGGGACCCATCGACGAGCAGTACTTC. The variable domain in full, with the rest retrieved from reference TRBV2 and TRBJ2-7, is EPEVTQTPSHQVTQMGQEVILRCVPISNHLYFYWYRQILGQKVEFLVSFYNNEISEKSEIFDDQFSVERPDGSNFTLKIRSTKLEDSAMYFCASSVDRGPIDEQYFGPGTRLTVT.

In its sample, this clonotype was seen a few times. The CDR3 spells CASTPGTSGGGTDTQYF. Here the CDR3 DNA reads TGTGCCAGCACCCCCGGGACTAGCGGGGGTGGCACAGATACGCAGTATTTT. The chain carries TRBV7-6 and TRBJ2-3, with TRBD2 identical over 14 bases. Germline lookup yields CDR1 SGHVS and CDR2 FNYEAQ. With V trimmed by 7 bases and J by 1 base, 7 bases remained unmatched. This CDR3 contains 17 residues.

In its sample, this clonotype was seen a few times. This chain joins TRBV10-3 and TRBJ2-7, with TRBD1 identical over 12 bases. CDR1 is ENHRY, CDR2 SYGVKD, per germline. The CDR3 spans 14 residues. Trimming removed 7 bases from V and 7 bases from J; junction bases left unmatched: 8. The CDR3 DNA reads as TGTGCCATCACCCCGGGACAGGGGGCTTGGGAGCAGTACTTC. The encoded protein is CAITPGQGAWEQYF.

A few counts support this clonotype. The CDR3 DNA is TGTGCCACCAGTGATTTGGGACTAGAGGACACCGGGGAGCTGTTTTTT. Translation: CATSDLGLEDTGELFF. The chain couples TRBV24-1 to TRBJ2-2; 7 bases are a match to TRBD2. CDR1 and CDR2 from the germline V gene are KGHDR and SFDVKD. V lost 0 bases and J lost 3; bases outside the gene matches: 3. This CDR3 is 16 amino acids long.

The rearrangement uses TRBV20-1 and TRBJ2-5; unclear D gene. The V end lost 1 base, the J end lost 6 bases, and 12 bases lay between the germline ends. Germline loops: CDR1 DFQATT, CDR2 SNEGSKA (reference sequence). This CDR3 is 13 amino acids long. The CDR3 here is CSARGHLEKTQYF. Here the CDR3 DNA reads TGCAGTGCTAGAGGACACCTGGAGAAGACCCAGTACTTC.

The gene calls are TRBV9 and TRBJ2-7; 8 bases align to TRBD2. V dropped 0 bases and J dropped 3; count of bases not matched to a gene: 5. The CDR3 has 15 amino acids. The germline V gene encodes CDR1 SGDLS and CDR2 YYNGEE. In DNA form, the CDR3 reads TGTGCCAGCAGCGTAGAAAGCGGGGGCTACTACGAGCAGTACTTC. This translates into CASSVESGGYYEQYF.

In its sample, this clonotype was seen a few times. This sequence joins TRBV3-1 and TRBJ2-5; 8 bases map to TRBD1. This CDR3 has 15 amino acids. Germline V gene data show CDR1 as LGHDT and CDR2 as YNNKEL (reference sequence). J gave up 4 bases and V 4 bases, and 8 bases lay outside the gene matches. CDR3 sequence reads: CASSLRQGSRETQYF. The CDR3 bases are TGTGCCAGCAGCCTCAGACAGGGGTCGCGAGAGACCCAGTACTTC.

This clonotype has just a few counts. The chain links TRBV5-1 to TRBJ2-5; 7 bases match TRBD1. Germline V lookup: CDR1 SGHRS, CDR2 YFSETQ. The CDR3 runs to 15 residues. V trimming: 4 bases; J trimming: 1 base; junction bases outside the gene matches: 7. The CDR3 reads CASSRGNRGQETQYF. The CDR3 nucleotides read TGCGCCAGCAGCAGGGGGAACAGGGGCCAAGAGACCCAGTACTTC.

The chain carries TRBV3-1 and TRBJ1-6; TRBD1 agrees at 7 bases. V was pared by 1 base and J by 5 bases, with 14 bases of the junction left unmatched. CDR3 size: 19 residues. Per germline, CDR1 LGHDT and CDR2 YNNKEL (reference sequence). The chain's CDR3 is CASSQGPPHAGTDNSPLHF. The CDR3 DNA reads TGTGCCAGCAGCCAAGGCCCCCCCCACGCCGGGACAGATAATTCACCCCTCCACTTT. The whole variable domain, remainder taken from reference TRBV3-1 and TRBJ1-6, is DTAVSQTPKYLVTQMGNDKSIKCEQNLGHDTMYWYKQDSKKFLKIMFSYNNKELIINETVPNRFSPKSPDKAHLNLHINSLELGDSAVYFCASSQGPPHAGTDNSPLHFGNGTRLTVT.

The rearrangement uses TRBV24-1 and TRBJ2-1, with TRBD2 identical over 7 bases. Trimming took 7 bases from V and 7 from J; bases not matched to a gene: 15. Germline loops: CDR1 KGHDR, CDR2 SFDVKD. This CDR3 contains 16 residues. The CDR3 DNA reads TGTGCCACCAGCCAAGGCGGGGGACCTACAAGGAATGAGCAGTTCTTC. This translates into CATSQGGGPTRNEQFF.

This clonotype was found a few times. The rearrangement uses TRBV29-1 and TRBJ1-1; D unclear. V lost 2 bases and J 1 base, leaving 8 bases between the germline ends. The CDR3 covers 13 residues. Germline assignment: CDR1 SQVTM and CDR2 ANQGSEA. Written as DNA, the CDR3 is TGCAGCGTTGAAACAGCGGAGAACACTGAAGCTTTCTTT. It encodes CSVETAENTEAFF. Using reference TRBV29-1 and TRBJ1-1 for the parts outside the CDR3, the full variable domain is SAVISQKPSRDICQRGTSLTIQCQVDSQVTMMFWYRQQPGQSLTLIATANQGSEATYESGFVIDKFPISRPNLTFSTLTVSNMSPEDSSIYLCSVETAENTEAFFGQGTRLTVV.

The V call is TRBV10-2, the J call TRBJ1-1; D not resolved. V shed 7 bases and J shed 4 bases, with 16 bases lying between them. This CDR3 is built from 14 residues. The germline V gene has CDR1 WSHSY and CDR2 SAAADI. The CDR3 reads CASTGNWLSTEAFF. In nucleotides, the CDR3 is TGCGCCAGCACAGGCAATTGGTTGAGCACTGAAGCTTTCTTT.

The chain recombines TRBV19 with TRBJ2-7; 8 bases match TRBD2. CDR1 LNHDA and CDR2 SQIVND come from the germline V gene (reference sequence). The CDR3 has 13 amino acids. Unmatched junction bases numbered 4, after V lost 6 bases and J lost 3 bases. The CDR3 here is CASRPGLGYEQYF. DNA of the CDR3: TGTGCCAGTAGGCCGGGACTAGGCTACGAGCAGTACTTC.

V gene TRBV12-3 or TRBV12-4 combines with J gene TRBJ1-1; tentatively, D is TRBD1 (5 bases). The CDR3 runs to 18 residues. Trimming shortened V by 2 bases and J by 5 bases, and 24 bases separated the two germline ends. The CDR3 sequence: CASSLFWGREFSETEAFF. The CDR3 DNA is TGTGCCAGCAGTTTATTTTGGGGGAGGGAATTCTCGGAAACTGAAGCTTTCTTT.

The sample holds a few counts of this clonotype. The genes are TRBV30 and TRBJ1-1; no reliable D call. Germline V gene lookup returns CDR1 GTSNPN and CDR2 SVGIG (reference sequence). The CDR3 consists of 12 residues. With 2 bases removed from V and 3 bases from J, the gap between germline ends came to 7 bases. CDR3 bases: TGTGCCTGGAGTTGGGCGTACACTGAAGCTTTCTTT. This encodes CAWSWAYTEAFF.

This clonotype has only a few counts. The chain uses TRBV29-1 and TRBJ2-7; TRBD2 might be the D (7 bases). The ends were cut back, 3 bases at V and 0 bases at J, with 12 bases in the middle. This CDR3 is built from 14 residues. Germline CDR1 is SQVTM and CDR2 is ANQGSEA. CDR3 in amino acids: CSVEGAGDSYEQYF. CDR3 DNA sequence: TGCAGCGTTGAGGGGGCGGGGGACTCCTACGAGCAGTACTTC.

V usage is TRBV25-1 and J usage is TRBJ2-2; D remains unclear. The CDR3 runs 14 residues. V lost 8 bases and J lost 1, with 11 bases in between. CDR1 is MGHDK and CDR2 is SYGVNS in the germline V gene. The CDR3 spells CASAAPRNTGELFF. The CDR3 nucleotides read TGTGCCAGCGCTGCGCCTAGGAACACCGGGGAGCTGTTTTTT.

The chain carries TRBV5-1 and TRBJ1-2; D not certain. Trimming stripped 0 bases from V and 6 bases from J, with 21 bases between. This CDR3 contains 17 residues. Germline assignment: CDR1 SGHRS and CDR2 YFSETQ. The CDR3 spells CASSLGTVFIKSDGYTF. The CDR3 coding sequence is TGCGCCAGCAGCTTGGGAACCGTATTCATAAAATCAGATGGCTACACCTTC.

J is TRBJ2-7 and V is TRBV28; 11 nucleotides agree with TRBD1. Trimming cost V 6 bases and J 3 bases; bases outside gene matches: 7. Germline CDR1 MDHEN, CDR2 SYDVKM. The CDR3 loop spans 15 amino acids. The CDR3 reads CASSRLGQGGYEQYF. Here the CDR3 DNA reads TGTGCCAGCAGCCGTCTGGGACAGGGGGGCTACGAGCAGTACTTC. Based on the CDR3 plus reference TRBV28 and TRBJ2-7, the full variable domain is DVKVTQSSRYLVKRTGEKVFLECVQDMDHENMFWYRQDPGLGLRLIYFSYDVKMKEKGDIPEGYSVSREKKERFSLILESASTNQTSMYLCASSRLGQGGYEQYFGPGTRLTVT.

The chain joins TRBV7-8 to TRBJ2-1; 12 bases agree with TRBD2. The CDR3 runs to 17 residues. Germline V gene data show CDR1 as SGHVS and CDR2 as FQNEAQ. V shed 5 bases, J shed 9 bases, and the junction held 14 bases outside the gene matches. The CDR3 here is CASSVRTSGINAGEQFF. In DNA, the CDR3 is TGTGCCAGCAGCGTACGGACTAGCGGGATCAATGCTGGTGAGCAGTTCTTC.

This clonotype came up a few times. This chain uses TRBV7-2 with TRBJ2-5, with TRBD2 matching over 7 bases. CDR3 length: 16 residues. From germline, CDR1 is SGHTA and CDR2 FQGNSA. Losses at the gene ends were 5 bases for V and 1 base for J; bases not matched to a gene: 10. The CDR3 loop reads CASSLLGLGRQETQYF. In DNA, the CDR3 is TGTGCCAGCAGCCTGTTAGGACTAGGACGCCAAGAGACCCAGTACTTC. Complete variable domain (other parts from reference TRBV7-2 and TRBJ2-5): GAGVSQSPSNKVTEKGKDVELRCDPISGHTALYWYRQSLGQGLEFLIYFQGNSAPDKSGLPSDRFSAERTGGSVSTLTIQRTQQEDSAVYLCASSLLGLGRQETQYFGPGTRLLVL.

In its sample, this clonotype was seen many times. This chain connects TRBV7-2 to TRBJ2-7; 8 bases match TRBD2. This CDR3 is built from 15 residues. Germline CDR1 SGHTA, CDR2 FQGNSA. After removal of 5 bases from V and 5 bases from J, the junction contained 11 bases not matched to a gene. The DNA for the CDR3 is TGTGCCAGCAGCCCCCCGGGGGGGGCGATCCACGAGCAGTACTTC. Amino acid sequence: CASSPPGGAIHEQYF.